This TCR beta chain was obtained from a study of blood T cell repertoires in COVID-19 (dated by TCRdb to the early 2020s). In terms of the full investigation: Samples from collaborators originated in the United States, Italy and Spain and spanned both the acute and convalescent phases of COVID-19. The repertoires were made available in a free public database intended to serve as a resource for research on the immune response to SARS-CoV-2. Subjects who had been exposed to COVID-19, were actively infected with it, or had recovered from it provided the deeply sampled blood TCRbeta repertoires that made up the dataset. Samples were obtained from the ongoing ImmuneRACE study (first 160 participants) and from roughly 1,300 subjects provided by 6 global collaborators. Where HLA class I and class II types were available, the types were taken from metadata supplied by the sample provider, not from assay-based typing. The material from the prospective study consisted of cDNA or gDNA derived from T cells, B-cell-depleted T cells, or PBMCs. Nearly every sample came with metadata listing a de-identified subject ID, COVID-19 status, age in years and sex. On the study overall, not on this receptor specifically: Clinical and demographic metadata were provided uncurated, with the amount varying by source and participant.

V is pruned by 4 bases and J by 9 bases, leaving 9 bases of the junction without a gene match. Including the terminal cysteine and phenylalanine, the CDR3 comprises 16 residues. CDR3 DNA only is kept here, 48 bases in frame from base 1. The germline V gene provides CDR1 MNHNS and CDR2 SASEGT. In regard to this clone: There is no known antigen for this receptor. Base qualities are missing; no much larger clone stands one base away.

Collaborating institutions collected whole blood in K2EDTA tubes following their own protocols. For TCRbeta analysis, collaborators shipped samples in one of three forms: frozen whole blood, isolated PBMCs, or DNA extracted from either of those sample types. TCRbeta CDR3 regions were amplified from genomic DNA by means of the immunoSEQ Assay, a bias-controlled multiplex PCR. The authors processed their data as follows. The number of nucleated cells in each sample was estimated from the amplification of reference gene primers within the assay. Sequence reads were collapsed and filtered to measure the absolute abundance of every unique TCRbeta CDR3 rearrangement. For each sample, productive Simpson clonality was calculated as the square root of Simpson's diversity index across productive rearrangements. TCRdb stores this immuneACCESS table with in-frame sequences only. Part of the clones is absent; in the studies checked, under half of the shortfall reflects unresolved V genes, and no reason is known for the rest. The V and J calls and clone size come from that table; D and trimming were worked out from the DNA. The sample includes tens of thousands of clones, with just under 80% observed a single time. Of the sample, 16% falls within the top ten clones.

The sequencing sample was made of peripheral blood. The sequence is built from TRBV6-1 and TRBJ1-6; the junction holds 10 bases that match TRBD1. This TCR was sampled from a human donor in a cohort sampled during active COVID-19. Here the CDR3 is given as CASSARDRGAGSPLHF. The nucleotide sequence is TGTGCCAGCAGTGCAAGGGACAGGGGAGCGGGTTCACCCCTCCACTTT.